This T cell receptor beta chain stems from a study of T cells in Graves' hyperthyroidism and ophthalmopathy. Study-wide findings and caveats: Ophthalmopathy was model-predicted a median about 6 months pre-onset. Blood also carried most thyroid clonotypes expanded above 0.001.

Per the germline V gene, CDR1 is SGHRS and CDR2 is YFSETQ. The length of the CDR3 is 18 residues. V was clipped by 3 bases and J by 0 bases; unmatched bases: 6. Lactation, pregnancy, other autoimmune disease or uncontrolled infection led to exclusion of patients. Orbital computed tomography, thyroid ultrasound, serum thyroxine and TRAb, and clinical symptoms together informed the diagnoses. TCR beta CDR3 regions were amplified from RNA transcripts. HTBI primers were used for first-round RT-PCR of the TCR CDR3. In TCRdb, the multiplex PCR reads were re-called with MiXCR into one record per CDR3 protein. The data show roughly 500,000 distinct CDR3 sequences, with about 43% seen just once and roughly 19% held by the top ten. This clonotype was seen at least ten times. Its target is unknown.

The V call is TRBV5-1, the J call TRBJ2-2, with 12 bases lining up with TRBD2. The TCR sequence derives from an adult woman with Graves' disease, either hyperthyroidism or ophthalmopathy (not recorded which). The specimen was peripheral blood or thyroid tissue (not recorded which). The CDR3 coding sequence is TGCGCCAGCAGCTGGAGGACTAGCGGGGACGCGAACACCGGGGAGCTGTTTTTT. It specifies CASSWRTSGDANTGELFF.